The rows below give T cell receptor beta chains drawn from one sample of a study of cytomegalovirus exposure and HLA in healthy donors. Repertoires were generated with immunoSEQ multiplex PCR, while TCRdb's copy carries only in-frame clones and drops some. Of roughly 120,000 clones in the sample, 85% to 95% are singletons; the top ten hold around 1.3%. Sequenced material: PBMCs. These TCRs come from a woman aged 18 to 35 in good health and CMV-seronegative. Both conserved end residues are part of each CDR3. D genes are given only for firm matches. Some rows have no size entry. The others give once, few or many, or a class for an expanded clone.

once | TRBJ1-3 | TRBV27 | TRBD1 | CASQVTGASGNTIYF | TGTGCCAGCCAGGTAACAGGGGCGTCTGGAAACACCATATATTTT
. | TRBJ2-7 | TRBV10-1 | TRBD1 | CASSDPPGTGGTGEQYF | TGCGCCAGCAGTGATCCACCTGGGACAGGGGGGACTGGCGAGCAGTACTTC
. | TRBJ2-7 | TRBV4-2 | . | CASSQGGGSYEQYF | TGTGCCAGCAGCCAAGGGGGGGGCTCATACGAGCAGTACTTC
. | TRBJ1-1 | TRBV30 | . | CAWSGGGEAFF | TGTGCCTGGAGTGGGGGGGGAGAAGCTTTCTTT
. | TRBJ1-6 | TRBV2 | . | CASSESEYNSPLHF | TGTGCCAGCAGTGAGTCAGAATATAATTCACCCCTCCACTTT
. | TRBJ1-1 | TRBV18 | . | CASSPGQSNTEAFF | TGTGCCAGCTCTCCGGGACAATCGAACACTGAAGCTTTCTTT
. | TRBJ1-4 | TRBV2 | TRBD1 | CARQGRGKLFF | TGTGCCAGACAGGGGCGCGGAAAACTGTTTTTT
. | TRBJ1-2 | TRBV11-2 | . | CASSLHPGVDYGYTF | TGTGCCAGCAGCTTGCATCCCGGGGTAGACTATGGCTACACCTTC
. | TRBJ1-1 | TRBV5-1 | TRBD1 | CASTGTGTEAFF | TGCGCCAGCACTGGGACAGGCACTGAAGCTTTCTTT
. | TRBJ2-2 | TRBV29-1 | . | CSVVGDMNTGELFF | TGCAGCGTTGTAGGGGACATGAACACCGGGGAGCTGTTTTTT
. | TRBJ2-1 | TRBV9 | TRBD1 | CASSARDSRYNEQFF | TGTGCCAGCAGCGCGAGGGACAGCAGATACAATGAGCAGTTCTTC
few | TRBJ2-7 | TRBV5-4 | TRBD1 | CASSHDRGRYEQYF | TGTGCCAGCAGCCACGACAGGGGAAGGTACGAGCAGTACTTC
. | TRBJ2-1 | TRBV28 | TRBD1 | CASSDFRDRGNVEQFF | TGTGCCAGCAGCGATTTCCGGGACAGGGGGAATGTTGAGCAGTTCTTC
. | TRBJ1-2 | TRBV27 | . | CASSLSTSLAYGGYTF | TGTGCCAGCAGTTTATCAACGAGCTTAGCCTACGGGGGCTACACCTTC
. | TRBJ2-1 | TRBV7-8 | . | CASSPDSIEQFF | TGTGCCAGCAGCCCGGACAGCATTGAGCAGTTCTTC
. | TRBJ2-4 | TRBV28 | TRBD2 | CASNLGLAGEYF | TGTGCCAGCAATTTAGGACTAGCGGGAGAGTACTTC
once | TRBJ2-7 | TRBV21-1 | . | CASSKRTEEGLLPEQYF | TGTGCCAGCAGCAAACGGACGGAAGAAGGACTACTACCCGAGCAGTACTTC
. | TRBJ1-2 | TRBV30 | . | CAWSVVSVQVDGYTF | TGTGCCTGGAGTGTAGTAAGTGTGCAGGTGGATGGCTACACCTTC
. | TRBJ2-1 | TRBV28 | . | CASSFERRLQVF | TGTGCCAGCAGTTTTGAGCGGCGTCTCCAGGTCTTC
. | TRBJ2-7 | TRBV27 | . | CASSHLGSSYEQYF | TGTGCCAGCAGTCACCTTGGCTCTTCCTACGAGCAGTACTTC
. | TRBJ1-1 | TRBV30 | TRBD1 | CAWSVQGSTEAFF | TGTGCCTGGAGTGTACAGGGGTCCACTGAAGCTTTCTTT
once | TRBJ2-6 | TRBV6-1 | . | CASSEQDSGANVLTF | TGTGCCAGCAGTGAACAGGATTCTGGGGCCAACGTCCTGACTTTC
. | TRBJ2-1 | TRBV7-6 | . | CASSDPGEYLAEQFF | TGTGCCAGCAGCGATCCGGGAGAGTACCTAGCTGAGCAGTTCTTC
. | TRBJ2-3 | TRBV4-1 | . | CASSQVSSFTDTQYF | TGCGCCAGCAGCCAAGTATCTAGCTTCACAGATACGCAGTATTTT
. | TRBJ2-3 | TRBV28 | TRBD2 | CASSSSGTSTDTQYF | TGTGCCAGCAGTTCATCCGGGACTAGTACAGATACGCAGTATTTT
. | TRBJ2-5 | TRBV5-1 | . | CASSSLRSNQETQYF | TGCGCCAGCAGCTCCCTTAGGAGTAATCAAGAGACCCAGTACTTC
. | TRBJ2-1 | TRBV30 | TRBD2 | CAWSRGGSNEQFF | TGTGCCTGGAGTAGAGGCGGGAGTAATGAGCAGTTCTTC
. | TRBJ1-1 | TRBV7-9 | TRBD1 | CASSFDGQGRAFF | TGTGCCAGCAGCTTCGACGGACAGGGTAGAGCTTTCTTT
. | TRBJ1-6 | TRBV30 | . | CAWSVQQNSPLHF | TGTGCCTGGAGTGTACAGCAAAATTCACCCCTCCACTTT
. | TRBJ1-1 | TRBV10-3 | . | CAISAGTGGGVSPAEAFF | TGTGCCATCAGTGCGGGTACAGGCGGTGGTGTGAGCCCCGCTGAAGCTTTCTTT
once | TRBJ1-1 | TRBV6-5 | . | CASIDRSGTEAFF | TGTGCCAGCATTGACAGGTCGGGCACTGAAGCTTTCTTT
. | TRBJ2-7 | TRBV6-5 | . | CASSPRPGSYEQYF | TGTGCCAGCAGTCCCCGACCGGGCTCCTACGAGCAGTACTTC
. | TRBJ2-7 | TRBV6-5 | TRBD2 | CASSYSLDLAEYEQYF | TGTGCCAGCAGTTACTCCCTAGATCTAGCGGAGTACGAGCAGTACTTC
. | TRBJ2-3 | TRBV6-5 | . | CASSMGGGDTDTQYF | TGTGCCAGCAGTATGGGTGGCGGGGACACAGATACGCAGTATTTT
. | TRBJ1-1 | TRBV28 | . | CASSQTSMNTEAFF | TGTGCCAGCAGTCAGACATCCATGAACACTGAAGCTTTCTTT
few | TRBJ2-1 | TRBV29-1 | TRBD1 | CSFSRGSSYNEQFF | TGCAGCTTCTCCAGGGGGAGTTCCTACAATGAGCAGTTCTTC
. | TRBJ1-1 | TRBV28 | TRBD1 | CASRTGGQNTEAFF | TGTGCCAGCAGGACAGGGGGCCAGAACACTGAAGCTTTCTTT
. | TRBJ2-1 | TRBV10-3 | TRBD1 | CATEALRGQNEQFF | TGTGCCACCGAAGCCCTCAGGGGGCAAAATGAGCAGTTCTTC
. | TRBJ1-1 | TRBV19 | . | CASSIEVGARVNTEAFF | TGTGCCAGTAGTATAGAGGTGGGGGCGAGGGTGAACACTGAAGCTTTCTTT
. | TRBJ1-6 | TRBV10-3 | . | CAISESGRSPLHF | TGTGCCATCAGTGAATCAGGGCGTTCACCCCTCCACTTT
once | TRBJ1-4 | TRBV30 | . | CAWSASQNEKLFF | TGTGCCTGGAGTGCCAGTCAAAATGAAAAACTGTTTTTT
. | TRBJ2-2 | TRBV2 | TRBD1 | CASSETRGRNTGELFF | TGTGCCAGCAGTGAAACGAGGGGGCGTAACACCGGGGAGCTGTTTTTT
. | TRBJ2-7 | TRBV19 | . | CASSMTGSSYEQYF | TGTGCCAGTAGTATGACCGGGAGCTCCTACGAGCAGTACTTC
. | TRBJ2-7 | TRBV14 | TRBD2 | CASSQGLASYEQYF | TGTGCCAGCAGCCAAGGACTAGCGAGCTACGAGCAGTACTTC
. | TRBJ2-7 | TRBV4-1 | TRBD1 | CASSPGQGSSYEQYF | TGCGCCAGCAGCCCGGGACAGGGGAGCTCCTACGAGCAGTACTTC
. | TRBJ1-5 | TRBV5-5 | . | CASSLPGDQPQHF | TGTGCCAGCAGCTTGCCAGGGGATCAGCCCCAGCATTTT
. | TRBJ2-7 | TRBV27 | TRBD2 | CASSTTSGRSYEQYF | TGTGCCAGCAGTACGACTAGCGGGAGATCGTACGAGCAGTACTTC
. | TRBJ1-4 | TRBV6-5 | . | CASSPGVAHEKLFF | TGTGCCAGCAGCCCCGGTGTCGCCCATGAAAAACTGTTTTTT
. | TRBJ1-5 | TRBV30 | . | CAWNGGSNQPQHF | TGTGCCTGGAACGGAGGTAGCAATCAGCCCCAGCATTTT
. | TRBJ2-3 | TRBV7-9 | TRBD2 | CASSLGASGSTDTQYF | TGTGCCAGCAGCTTAGGGGCTAGCGGAAGCACAGATACGCAGTATTTT